This T cell receptor beta chain was identified in a study of cytomegalovirus exposure and HLA in healthy donors (dated by TCRdb to about 2017). Notes on the research overall: An earlier analysis of around 600 of the donors reported approximately 290 Gb of sequence data and about 100 million unique TCR beta sequences from some 180 million T cells. Around 320 gigabases of sequencing data and approximately 85 million unique TCR sequences were included in an early release covering several hundred HLA-typed donors. Among the approximately 400 genotyped donors, more than 70% belonged to the genetic ancestry cluster associated with self-reported Caucasian donors. The aim of the study was to test whether cataloging public T cell receptors could identify signatures of past pathogen exposure. The study used immunosequencing to profile the T cell repertoires of several hundred subjects and linked those repertoires to cytomegalovirus serostatus. Besides the first cohort of about 730 subjects, a separate validation cohort made up of 120 different subjects was used. To predict cytomegalovirus infection status, the study brought together high-throughput TCR immunosequencing, statistical association of individual TCRs with disease status, and machine learning. A later analysis re-analyzed previously published TCR beta repertoires from approximately 700 donors and added high-resolution HLA genotyping to study TCR occurrence patterns. Rather than using new phenotypic data, the later analysis identified candidate immune exposures from TCR beta sequences and from how often those sequences occurred across donors. To decide whether each TCR beta V gene segment behaved as functional or pseudogenic, an earlier analysis of approximately 590 of the donors relied on high-throughput TCR beta sequencing. Donor age, sex, ethnicity and CMV serostatus were collected together with the repertoire data. In a later genetic analysis, genome-wide SNP genotypes for 398 of the 666 donors were used, and that subset was treated as a discovery cohort. All discovery cohort repertoires had been generated on a single sequencing platform. Class I and class II HLA loci were covered by the typing at four-digit resolution. The number of typed donors differed by locus: about 620-630 for A, B, C, DRB1 and DQB1; 522 for DQA1; some 590 for DPA1; and around 490 for DPB1. Roughly five DR-DQ haplotypes were treated as single units for association and clustering because of strong linkage in the cohort. Among some 400 genotyped donors of the cohort, an average of approximately 200,000 unique TCR beta nucleotide sequences was sequenced per donor, of which 15% to 20% were non-productive.

Study-level results and caveats: Presence/absence analyses assumed roughly uniform sequencing depth across donors, an assumption that may not hold. A later analysis associated about 18,000 TCR beta sequences with specific HLA alleles at a false discovery rate of 0.05. A cluster of highly shared sequence variants was judged likely to be a technical artifact of the sequencing pipeline. When HLA alleles, especially DR and DQ, strongly co-occurred, TCR associations were difficult to assign to individual alleles. An association between a missense DCLRE1C variant and V-gene and J-gene trimming of TCR beta chains was found in a later genetic analysis and replicated in an independent cohort. In this cohort, only TCR beta chains were sequenced, and detectable features were limited by the absence of alpha or paired-chain data. A later analysis found that HLA-associated TCR beta chains were more clonally expanded and had lower generation probabilities than equally common non-associated chains. While some public TCRs were present in many individuals, most TCR sequences turned up only very rarely across donors. Immune exposure information for the cohort was limited to CMV serostatus. Over 15 rarely observed V segments, including chromosome 9 orphons, were excluded from the earlier analysis of about 500 of the donors because counts were too low. Linkage disequilibrium might explain the correlated functional status among segregating V segments, but an unknown experimental factor could not be excluded. In a later analysis, TCR association rates were found to vary across HLA loci, with the most associated TCRs seen for DRB1 alleles and the fewest for HLA-C alleles. According to a later analysis, most CMV-associated TCR beta chains appeared to be HLA-restricted, and the HLA associations seemed to be driven largely by CMV exposure. In an earlier analysis of fewer than 750 of the donors, most TCR beta V segments were observed in productive rearrangements about 90% or about 30% of the time, broadly matching IMGT annotations. The classifier was reported to diagnose cytomegalovirus status with high specificity and sensitivity in both the original and validation cohorts. A further reported finding was that TCR beta sequences accurately predicted the HLA-A and HLA-B alleles for most subjects in the first cohort. According to the authors, the approach could potentially be generalized to other disease states and immunological phenotypes. In a later analysis, several top co-occurrence clusters were reported to appear linked to parvovirus B19, influenza, CMV and Epstein-Barr virus. HLA typing was unavailable for some donors at each locus, so association tests used only the typed subset. According to a later genetic analysis, donors in an Asian-associated ancestry cluster had fewer N-insertions in productive TCRs than the roughly 700-donor mean. Some IMGT-functional V segments, including TRBV6-2 and TRBV6-3, could not be told apart with the 87-base-pair reads, so those segments were excluded. In vitro tests confirmed that a few of the cytomegalovirus-associated TCR beta chains recognize cytomegalovirus antigens. The study gave a list of 150 to 200 TCR beta chains associated with cytomegalovirus.

The library was generated by the immunoSEQ multiplex PCR assay. For the multiplex PCR, a mixture combining 60 forward primers for TCR Vbeta segments and 13 reverse primers for TCR Jbeta segments was used. The CDR3 region of rearranged TCR beta genes was amplified from genomic DNA with a multiplex PCR assay. The amplified TCR beta libraries were sequenced on the Illumina HiSeq System as 87-base-pair reads. The study's own analysis went as follows. A later analysis counted approximately 76 million unique TCR beta chains across the 666 repertoires, and 10 million to 11 million of these chains were shared by at least two donors. Raw reads were error-corrected and collapsed into unique sequences with a nearest-neighbor algorithm that merged closely related sequences to remove PCR and sequencing errors. Alignment of CDR3 sequences to IMGT reference sequences was used to assign V, D and J gene segments. For a sequence to be retained, a match of at least six nucleotides was required to both a V gene segment and a J gene segment. A rearrangement counted as productive if the CDR3 had no stop codons and remained in frame with V and J, and every other rearrangement counted as non-productive. CDR3 was defined according to IMGT convention as the region running from the second conserved V-encoded cysteine to the conserved J-encoded phenylalanine. The earlier analysis of about 590 of the donors excluded sequences that lacked an unambiguous match to a single V gene segment. An earlier analysis of a few hundred of the donors called V segments functional above 56.7% productive rearrangements and segregating when the between-donor standard deviation exceeded 5%. A statistical classification framework was developed to diagnose cytomegalovirus status using the catalog of TCR beta chain sequences. A later analysis assigned V and J genes by comparing TCR nucleotide sequences with IMGT/GENE-DB human TR gene sequences. Using the TCRdist pipeline, a later analysis assigned CDR3 sequences along with most-parsimonious VDJ recombination scenarios. In a later analysis, each TCR beta chain was defined by its CDR3 amino acid sequence together with its V-gene family, and reads without a unique V-gene family were excluded. To address suspected cross-contamination and a sequencing artifact, a later analysis removed 592 highly shared, low-generation-probability nucleotide sequences. In a later analysis, a clonal expansion index for each public chain was calculated from normalized within-repertoire ranks of inferred template counts. In a later analysis, generation probabilities were computed using a VDJ recombination model fitted to out-of-frame rearrangements, and the results were checked against IGoR. In a later analysis, TCR-TCR, TCR-HLA and TCR-CMV co-occurrence was scored with hypergeometric tests, and a repertoire-size bias correction was applied to TCR pairs. False discovery rates were estimated in a later analysis by permuting HLA or CMV assignments 20 times. In a later analysis, co-occurring TCRs were grouped using DBSCAN, and TCRdist sequence similarity was added for clustering within HLA-allele-positive subsets. Repertoires with fewer than 30,000 or more than 120,000 public chains were left out of co-occurrence clustering, as were five repertoires with anomalous nucleotide sharing. TCRdb retrieved this table from immuneACCESS and kept in-frame rearrangements only. Not all clones are present; in checked studies, unresolved V genes account for under half, and no reason is known for the remainder. From that table come the V and J calls and clone size; the DNA was used to work out D and trimming. The table for this sample shows around 45,000 clones. Roughly a sixth of the sample is held by the ten biggest clonotypes.

In total, roughly 710 healthy bone marrow donors made up the cohort. At the time of sampling, every cohort member was nominally healthy, though immune exposures that went unrecorded were likely present. The donor tested CMV seronegative and was one of the 352 seronegative cohort members. A peripheral blood sample was provided by each donor, and peripheral blood mononuclear cells were used for TCR beta sequencing. The Qiagen DNeasy Blood Extraction Kit was used to extract genomic DNA from the blood cell samples. The CDR3, from cysteine to phenylalanine, totals 12 residues. Only the CDR3 region is kept as DNA, spanning 36 bases read in frame from base 1. The germline V gene provides CDR1 SGHDT and CDR2 YYEEEE. Trimming accounts for 5 bases at V and 8 bases at J, while the number of junction bases matched to no gene is 5. Remarks on this clone: What antigen it recognizes has not been identified.

The sequence derives from a male donor in good health and CMV-seronegative. Recombination connected TRBV5-6 to TRBJ1-2, with 8 junctional bases fitting TRBD1. Sequencing was done on a sample of PBMCs. The DNA reads as follows: TGTGCCAGCAGGCAGGGGGCGGAGGGCTACACCTTC. It is translated as CASRQGAEGYTF.